This T cell receptor (beta chain) was identified during a study of CD8 T cells in ankylosing spondylitis. Of note for this clonotype: Its antigen is not identified.

In making TCR beta libraries, quantitative 5'-RACE with molecular barcodes was used. TCRdb reprocessed the 5' RACE reads with MiXCR, giving one entry per CDR3 protein. Of 300,000 to 400,000 distinct CDR3 sequences in the sample, 11% are singletons; the top ten hold roughly 9.5%. Study-wide results and caveats: Disease-linked clones were reportedly significantly enriched in matched ankylosing spondylitis synovial fluid. Earlier reports found some motif variants in synovial fluid and blood in reactive arthritis.

The sample taken for sequencing was blood, either unsorted or a sorted T cell fraction (not recorded which). This receptor was taken from a female donor with ankylosing spondylitis or in good health (not recorded which).

The CDR3 is CASSLTDRANEQFF. CDR3 DNA sequence: TGTGCCAGCAGCTTAACTGACAGGGCTAATGAGCAGTTCTTC. The chain uses TRBV7-9 and TRBJ2-1, with 7 bases fitting TRBD1. J lost 7 bases, V lost 2 bases, and 5 bases had no gene match. Per germline, CDR1 SEHNR and CDR2 FQNEAQ (reference sequence). CDR3 length: 14 amino acids.